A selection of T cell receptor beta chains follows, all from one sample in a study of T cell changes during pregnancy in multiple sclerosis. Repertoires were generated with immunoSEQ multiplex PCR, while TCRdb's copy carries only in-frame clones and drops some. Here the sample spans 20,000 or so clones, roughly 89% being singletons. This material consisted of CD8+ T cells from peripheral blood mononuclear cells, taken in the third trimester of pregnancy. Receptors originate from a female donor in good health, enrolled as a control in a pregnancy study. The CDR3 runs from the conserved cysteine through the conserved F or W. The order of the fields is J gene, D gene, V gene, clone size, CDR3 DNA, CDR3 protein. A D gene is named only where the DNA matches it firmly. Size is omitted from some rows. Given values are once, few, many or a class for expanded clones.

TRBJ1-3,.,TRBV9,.,TGTGCCAGCAGCGTAGATGGGGGAGGTTATGGAAACACCATATATTTT,CASSVDGGGYGNTIYF
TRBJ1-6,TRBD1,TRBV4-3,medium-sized,TGCGCCAGCAGCCAAGGGGCCGGGACAGCTAATTCACCCCTCCACTTT,CASSQGAGTANSPLHF
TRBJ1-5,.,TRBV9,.,TGTGCCAGCAGCATCACTCCCAGCAATCAGCCCCAGCATTTT,CASSITPSNQPQHF
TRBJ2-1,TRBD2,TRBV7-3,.,TGTGCCAGCAGCTCCTTGGGCGGGGGGCACAATGAGCAGTTCTTC,CASSSLGGGHNEQFF
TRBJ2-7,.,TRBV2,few,TGTGCCAGCAGTCAGGGGTATGCCTACGAGCAGTACTTC,CASSQGYAYEQYF
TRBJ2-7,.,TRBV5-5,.,TGTGCCAGCAGCCCCGGCAAGACAGCAACCTACGAGCAGTACTTC,CASSPGKTATYEQYF
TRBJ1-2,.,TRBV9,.,TGTGCCAGCAGCCCCCAGGGGACCTTC,CASSPQGTF
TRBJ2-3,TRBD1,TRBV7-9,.,TGTGCCAGCAGCGACAGGGGAAGGATCACAGATACGCAGTATTTT,CASSDRGRITDTQYF
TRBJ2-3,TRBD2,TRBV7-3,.,TGTGCCAGCAGCCTCGGGACTACCAACACAGATACGCAGTATTTT,CASSLGTTNTDTQYF
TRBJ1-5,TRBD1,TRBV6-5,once,TGTGCCAGCAGTTACTCGTGGGGACAGGGAAATCAGCCCCAGCATTTT,CASSYSWGQGNQPQHF
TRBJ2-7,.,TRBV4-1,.,TGCGCCAGCAGCCCAGACCAAGGCCGGGCCTACGAGCAGTACTTC,CASSPDQGRAYEQYF
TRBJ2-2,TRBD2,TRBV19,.,TGTGCCAGTAGTATCCGGCTAGCGGGGGGTTCGGAGCTGTTTTTT,CASSIRLAGGSELFF
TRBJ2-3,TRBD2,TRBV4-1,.,TGCGCCAGCAGCCAAGGGCTTCTAACGGGGGGTTCCACAGATACGCAGTATTTT,CASSQGLLTGGSTDTQYF
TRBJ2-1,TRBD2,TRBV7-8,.,TGTGCCAGCAGCGCCCGGTCTAGCGGGGGGGCCTACAATGAGCAGTTCTTC,CASSARSSGGAYNEQFF
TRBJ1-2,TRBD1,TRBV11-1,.,TGTGCCAGCAGCTTGAGGGGGCCATATGGCTACACCTTC,CASSLRGPYGYTF
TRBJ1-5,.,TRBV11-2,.,TGTGCCAGCAGCTTTTCGGACAGTAATCAGCCCCAGCATTTT,CASSFSDSNQPQHF
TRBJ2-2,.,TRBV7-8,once,TGTGCCAGCAGCTTAGTCGTCGGGGGGCCCTTCACCGGGGAGCTGTTTTTT,CASSLVVGGPFTGELFF
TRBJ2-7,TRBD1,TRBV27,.,TGTGCCAGCAGTTTAGGCAGGGGGAACTACGAGCAGTACTTC,CASSLGRGNYEQYF
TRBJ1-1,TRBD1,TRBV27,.,TGTGCCAGCGGGGACAGGGGAGCTTTCTTT,CASGDRGAFF
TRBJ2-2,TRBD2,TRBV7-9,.,TGTGCCAGCATGGCTAGCGGGGGGACGAACACCGGGGAGCTGTTTTTT,CASMASGGTNTGELFF
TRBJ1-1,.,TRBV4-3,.,TGCGCCAGCAGCCACCGGGACATACTGAACACTGAAGCTTTCTTT,CASSHRDILNTEAFF
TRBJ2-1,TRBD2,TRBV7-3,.,TGTGCCAGCAGCCAGACTAGCGGGGGGCCATCCCGGGGGAATGAGCAGTTCTTC,CASSQTSGGPSRGNEQFF
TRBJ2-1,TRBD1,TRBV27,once,TGTGCCAGCAGTTTAGGGACAGGGTATGAGCAGTTCTTC,CASSLGTGYEQFF
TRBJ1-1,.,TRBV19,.,TGTGCCAGTAGTATGAAGGCCAGGCTTGAAGCTTTCTTT,CASSMKARLEAFF
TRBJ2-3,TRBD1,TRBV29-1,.,TGCAGCGTTGAGGGGGACAGGCGGGATACGCAGTATTTT,CSVEGDRRDTQYF
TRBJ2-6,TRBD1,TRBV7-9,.,TGTGCCAGCAGCTTAGAGGGACAGGGGTTCTCTGGGGCCAACGTCCTGACTTTC,CASSLEGQGFSGANVLTF
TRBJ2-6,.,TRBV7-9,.,TGTGCCAGCAGCTCCACAGGGAGCGGGGCCAACGTCCTGACTTTC,CASSSTGSGANVLTF
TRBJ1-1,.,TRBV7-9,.,TGTGCCAGCAGCTTAGCGACGGGAAGAGGAGCTTTCTTT,CASSLATGRGAFF
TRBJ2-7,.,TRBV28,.,TGTGCCAGCATACCACGGAGCTCCTACGAGCAGTACTTC,CASIPRSSYEQYF
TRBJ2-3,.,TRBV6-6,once,TGTGCCATGTCTCCGGGGTCTAGCACAGATACGCAGTATTTT,CAMSPGSSTDTQYF
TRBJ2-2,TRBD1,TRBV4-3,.,TGCGCCAGCAGCCCCCCCGGACAGGGTGGAACCGGGGAGCTGTTTTTT,CASSPPGQGGTGELFF
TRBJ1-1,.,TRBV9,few,TGTGCCAGCAGCGCGTCACAGGGGAACACTGAAGCTTTCTTT,CASSASQGNTEAFF
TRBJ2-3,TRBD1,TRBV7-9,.,TGTGCCAGCAGCGGTCGGACAGGCGACACAGATACGCAGTATTTT,CASSGRTGDTDTQYF
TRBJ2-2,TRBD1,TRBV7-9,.,TGTGCCAGCAGCCCCCTCGGGACAGGGGTAATCCCCGGGGAGCTGTTTTTT,CASSPLGTGVIPGELFF
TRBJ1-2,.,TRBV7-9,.,TGTGCCAGCAGCCCACCCCCGGAGTACATCCCCGGCTACACCTTC,CASSPPPEYIPGYTF
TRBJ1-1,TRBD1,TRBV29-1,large,TGCAGCGTGATGGGGACAGGGGGCGGCACTGAAGCTTTCTTT,CSVMGTGGGTEAFF
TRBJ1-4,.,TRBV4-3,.,TGCGCCAGCAGCCAAGAAACTCATCCCAAGGGGGAAAAACTGTTTTTT,CASSQETHPKGEKLFF
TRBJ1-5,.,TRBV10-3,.,TGTGCCATCAGTGAGTCGGCCAATCAGCCCCAGCATTTT,CAISESANQPQHF
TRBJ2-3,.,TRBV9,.,TGTGCCAGCACCGAACTGACAGATACGCAGTATTTT,CASTELTDTQYF
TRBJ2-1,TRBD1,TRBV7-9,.,TGTGCCAGCAGCAGACCGGGACAGGGGTTCGATGAGCAGTTCTTC,CASSRPGQGFDEQFF
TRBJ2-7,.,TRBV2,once,TGTGCCAGCAGACGCCTACCCCTCTACGAGCAGTACTTC,CASRRLPLYEQYF
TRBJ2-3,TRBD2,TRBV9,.,TGTGCCAGCAGCGTAGCTACTAGCGGGGTGTCAGATACGCAGTATTTT,CASSVATSGVSDTQYF
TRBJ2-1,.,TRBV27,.,TGTGCCAGCAGTTCCTTCCTATACAATGAGCAGTTCTTC,CASSSFLYNEQFF
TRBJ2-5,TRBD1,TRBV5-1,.,TGCGCCAGCAGCTGGGGACAGGGGGCGCTTAAAGAGACCCAGTACTTC,CASSWGQGALKETQYF
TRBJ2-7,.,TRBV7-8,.,TGTGCCAGCAGCCCGGGGAGGGAGCAGTACTTC,CASSPGREQYF
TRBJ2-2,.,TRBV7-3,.,TGTGCCAGCAGCTTAAATGGCGGCACCGGGGAGCTGTTTTTT,CASSLNGGTGELFF
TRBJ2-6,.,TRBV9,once,TGTGCCAGCTCAGGGGCCAACGTCCTGACTTTC,CASSGANVLTF
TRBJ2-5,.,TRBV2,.,TGTGCCAGCAGTGGTCGGCAAGAGACCCAGTACTTC,CASSGRQETQYF
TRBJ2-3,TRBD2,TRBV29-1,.,TGCAGCGTTGAACCCCGAGCGGGGACCACAGATACGCAGTATTTT,CSVEPRAGTTDTQYF
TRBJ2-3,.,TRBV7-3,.,TGTGCCAGCAGCCAAACAGGGTTTAGCACAGATACGCAGTATTTT,CASSQTGFSTDTQYF
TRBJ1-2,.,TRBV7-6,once,TGTGCCAGCAGCTTAGGGCCAGGAACCGACTATGGCTACACCTTC,CASSLGPGTDYGYTF
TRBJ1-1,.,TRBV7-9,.,TGTGCCAGCAGCTTAGTTCGACAGGAGCGGACTGAAGCTTTCTTT,CASSLVRQERTEAFF
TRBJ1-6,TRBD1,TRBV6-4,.,TGTGCCAGCAGCGAGACAGGGATTGGAAATTCACCCCTCCACTTT,CASSETGIGNSPLHF
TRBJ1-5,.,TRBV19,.,TGTGCCAGTGGGCAGGATAGCAATCAGCCCCAGCATTTT,CASGQDSNQPQHF
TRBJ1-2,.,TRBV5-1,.,TGCGCCAGCAGCTTCAACTTAGAATATGGCTACACCTTC,CASSFNLEYGYTF